These T cell receptor beta chains were read from a single sample in a study of blood T cells in healthy people across ages. In TCRdb, the 5' RACE reads were re-called with MiXCR into one record per CDR3 protein. The data hold about 2 million distinct CDR3 sequences, with 49% observed a single time. The source material was blood. These receptors came from a woman aged 40 to 55 in good health. CDR3s leave out the opening cysteine and the closing phenylalanine or tryptophan.

V gene,J gene,CDR3 protein
TRBV7-9,.,ASSLDFRTRSYEQY
TRBV12-3/TRBV12-4,TRBJ2-1,ASGTSGAHEQF
TRBV7-2,TRBJ2-1,ASSLTRGLDNEQF
TRBV28,TRBJ2-3,ASSPSGAHKDTQY
TRBV6-5,TRBJ1-4,ASSTGTANEKLF
TRBV2,TRBJ2-4,ASSEALGPKNIQY
TRBV12-3/TRBV12-4,TRBJ2-5,ASSRDRVSETQY
TRBV27,TRBJ2-5,ASRKLAGGVQETQY
TRBV28,TRBJ2-5,ASSFGGQGRTQY
TRBV5-1,TRBJ2-3,ASSLAGADTDTQY
TRBV6-6,TRBJ1-4,ASSSVPGDNEKLF
TRBV9,TRBJ1-2,ASSDTQGYYGYT
TRBV3-1,TRBJ2-7,ASSQVPGLAGGSYNEQY
TRBV4-2,TRBJ2-5,ASGQSGFQETQY
TRBV7-2,TRBJ1-6,ASSLAQTNNSPLH
TRBV28,TRBJ2-7,ASSLMGPSYSYEQY
TRBV9,TRBJ2-5,ASSVGGAVETQY
TRBV7-2,TRBJ2-5,ASSIAQGYQETQY
TRBV10-3,.,AIKTAGQQETQY
TRBV24-1,TRBJ2-5,ATSDFGQGTLETQY
TRBV11-3,TRBJ2-5,ASSPRATGRETQY
TRBV20-1,TRBJ2-1,SALVPGRETQF
TRBV27,TRBJ2-5,ASTQQGFQETQY
TRBV29-1,TRBJ1-2,SVEQRGGYT
TRBV7-2,TRBJ1-5,ASSAQWGSSAQH
TRBV20-1,TRBJ2-1,SAEPLAGAPQSSYNEQF
TRBV27,TRBJ2-1,ASSLLSTNEQF
TRBV20-1,TRBJ2-5,RVSGQGGRTQY
TRBV28,TRBJ2-5,ASSLETAYQETQY
TRBV20-1,TRBJ2-1,SARTSGGAHYNEQF
TRBV7-2,TRBJ1-6,ASSLDPRVKSPLH
TRBV7-3,TRBJ1-6,ASSLLGTGQGSPLH
TRBV10-3,TRBJ2-3,AISTGGISGGTDTQY